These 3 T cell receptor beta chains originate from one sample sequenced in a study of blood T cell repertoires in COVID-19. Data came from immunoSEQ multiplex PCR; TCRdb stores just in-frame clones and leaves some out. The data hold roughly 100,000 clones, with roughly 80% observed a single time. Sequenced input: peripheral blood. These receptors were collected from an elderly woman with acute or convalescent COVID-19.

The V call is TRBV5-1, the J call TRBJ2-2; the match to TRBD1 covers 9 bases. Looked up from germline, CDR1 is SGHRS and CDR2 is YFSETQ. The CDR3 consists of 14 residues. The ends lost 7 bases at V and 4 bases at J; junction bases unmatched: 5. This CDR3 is CASGIQGATGELFF. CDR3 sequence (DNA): TGCGCCAGCGGGATACAGGGGGCCACCGGGGAGCTGTTTTTT.

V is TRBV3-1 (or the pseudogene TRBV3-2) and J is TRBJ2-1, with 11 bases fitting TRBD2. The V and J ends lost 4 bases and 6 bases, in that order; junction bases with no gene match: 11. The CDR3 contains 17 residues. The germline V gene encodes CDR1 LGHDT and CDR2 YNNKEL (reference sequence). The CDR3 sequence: CASSRESLAGGGNEQFF. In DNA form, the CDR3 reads TGTGCCAGCAGCCGAGAAAGTTTAGCGGGAGGGGGCAATGAGCAGTTCTTC.

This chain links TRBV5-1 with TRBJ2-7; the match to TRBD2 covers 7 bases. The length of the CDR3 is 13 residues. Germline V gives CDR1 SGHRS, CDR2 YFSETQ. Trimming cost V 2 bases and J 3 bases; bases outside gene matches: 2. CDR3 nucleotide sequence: TGCGCCAGCAGCTTTTGGGAGGGCTACGAGCAGTACTTC. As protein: CASSFWEGYEQYF. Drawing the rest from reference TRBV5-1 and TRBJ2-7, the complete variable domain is KAGVTQTPRYLIKTRGQQVTLSCSPISGHRSVSWYQQTPGQGLQFLFEYFSETQRNKGNFPGRFSGRQFSNSRSEMNVSTLELGDSALYLCASSFWEGYEQYFGPGTRLTVT.